This T cell receptor beta chain was sequenced during a study of blood T cell repertoires in COVID-19. Study as a whole: PBMCs, B-cell-depleted T cells, or T cells provided the cDNA or gDNA that made up the material.

Assay: immunoSEQ multiplex PCR; the TCRdb copy retains only in-frame clones and omits some. The table shows around 140,000 clones, with 70% to 90% occurring only once. V was cut by 0 bases and J by 5 bases, with 10 bases left in between. The CDR3 is 15 residues long. Germline values: CDR1 SGHTA, CDR2 FQGNSA. This sequence originates from a man in his sixties or seventies with active COVID-19. J is TRBJ2-2 and V is TRBV7-2; D uncertain. Sequenced material: peripheral blood. This chain's CDR3 is CASSLAQVQTGELFF. The CDR3 DNA reads TGTGCCAGCAGCTTAGCGCAGGTCCAAACCGGGGAGCTGTTTTTT.